The 22 T cell receptor beta chains below come from one sample, sequenced in a study of read filtering for tumor transcriptome and immune sequencing. The library was built from roughly 400 ng RNA with molecular barcoded adaptors for alpha/delta and beta/gamma chains. TCRdb re-analysed the reads in MiXCR, keeping a single row per CDR3 protein. The data show some 41,000 distinct CDR3 sequences, roughly an eighth seen once. The source material was a population of CD138-negative cells sorted from bone marrow. The receptors come from a donor aged 40 or over with multiple myeloma.

A remark on this clonotype: This clone may be a read error of a much larger clone one base away. V usage is TRBV20-1 and J usage is TRBJ2-7, with D tentatively TRBD1 or TRBD2 (6 bases each). The CDR3 has 15 amino acids. In germline, CDR1 is DFQATT, CDR2 SNEGSKA (reference sequence). The CDR3 region is CSATRSRGATYEQCF. For the CDR3, the DNA is TGCAGTGCTACCCGGAGTAGGGGGGCAACCTACGAGCAGTGCTTC.

This clonotype showed up just a few times. J is TRBJ1-1 and V is TRBV10-3; weak D call: TRBD1 (6 bases). The germline V gene has CDR1 ENHRY and CDR2 SYGVKD. Trimming removed 3 bases at V and 5 bases at J, with 16 bases between. This CDR3 is built from 15 residues. The CDR3 sequence is CAISDLDSRQTEAFF. The CDR3 DNA follows: TGTGCCATCAGTGATTTGGACAGCCGGCAAACTGAAGCTTTCTTT.

At least ten counts were recorded for this clonotype. The chain employs TRBV30 and TRBJ2-6; TRBD1 might be the D (5 bases). V was shortened by 5 bases and J by 2 bases, with 10 bases between the two germline ends. The CDR3 consists of 14 residues. Germline V lookup: CDR1 GTSNPN, CDR2 SVGIG (reference sequence). The CDR3, as DNA: TGTGCCTGGGTCGTGGGGCCTGGGGCCAACGTCCTGACTTTC. Translating gives CAWVVGPGANVLTF.

This clonotype was observed many times. The chain couples TRBV4-3 to TRBJ2-5; D is perhaps TRBD1 (6 bases). Trimming left V 0 bases short and J 4 bases short, with 15 bases between. The CDR3 has 16 amino acids. The germline V gene encodes CDR1 LGHNA and CDR2 YSLEER. In DNA, the CDR3 is TGCGCCAGCAGCCAAGATCGTGTCAGGGGTGGAGAGACCCAGTACTTC. The encoded protein is CASSQDRVRGGETQYF.

On this clonotype itself: The junction and the germline gene differ at one end; a read error may be behind it. The rearrangement joins TRBV7-2 to TRBJ1-2, with D uncertain. In germline, CDR1 is SGHTA, CDR2 FQGNSA. The CDR3 contains 15 residues. Here the CDR3 DNA reads TGTGCCAGCAGCTTAGATTCCAGCCCTAACTGTGGCTACACCTTC. This sequence encodes CASSLDSSPNCGYTF.

This clonotype was seen repeatedly, ten times or more. The gene calls are TRBV28 and TRBJ1-2; D is undetermined. Trimming took off 1 base at V and 7 bases at J, with 4 bases between the two ends. The CDR3 consists of 11 residues. The germline V gene has CDR1 MDHEN and CDR2 SYDVKM. CDR3 DNA sequence: TGTGCCAGCAGTTTATTGTCTGGCTACACCTTC. This encodes CASSLLSGYTF.

This clonotype came up many times. The chain recombines TRBV11-2 with TRBJ2-1; D perhaps matches TRBD1 (6 bases). CDR1 SGHAT and CDR2 FQNNGV come from the germline V gene. The CDR3 is made up of 13 amino acids. V lost 0 bases and J 9 bases, leaving 9 bases between the germline ends. CDR3 region: CASSLDGGGEQFF. In nucleotides, the CDR3 is TGTGCCAGCAGCTTAGATGGGGGCGGTGAGCAGTTCTTC.

This clonotype has at least ten counts. The CDR3 nucleotides read TGTGCCAGCAGCCAAGTAGGGCGGGTCAATGAGCAGTTCTTC. Protein: CASSQVGRVNEQFF. V usage is TRBV4-2 and J usage is TRBJ2-1; the D gene is possibly TRBD2 (5 bases). The CDR3 sequence is 14 residues long. CDR1 is LGHNA and CDR2 is YNFKEQ in the germline V gene. The germline V and J ends were trimmed by 1 base and 6 bases, with 10 bases remaining between them.

This clonotype was recorded at least ten times. The chain has TRBV29-1 and TRBJ2-3; D is undetermined. Per germline, CDR1 SQVTM and CDR2 ANQGSEA. V lost 7 bases to trimming and J lost 3 bases, with 14 bases between them. This CDR3 has 13 amino acids. DNA for the CDR3: TGCAGCGCGGCGAAAGGGTGGACAGATACGCAGTATTTT. Its translation is CSAAKGWTDTQYF.

The sample holds many counts of this clonotype. Given a much more abundant clone one base away, this may be a read error. V gene TRBV24-1 combines with J gene TRBJ2-1; TRBD1 matches at 9 bases. This CDR3 has 14 amino acids. V gave up 4 bases and J gave up 12 bases; unmatched junction bases: 9. Germline CDR1 and CDR2: KGHDR and SFDVKD. CDR3 protein: CATSDLGQGGLQFF. CDR3 in DNA: TGTGCCACCAGTGACCTGGGACAGGGAGGGTTGCAGTTCTTC.

About this clonotype itself: With a much larger clone just one base away, this may be a read error. CDR3 sequence reads: CASSLEWDRGRGYTF. The CDR3 DNA follows: TGTGCCAGCAGCTTAGAGTGGGACAGGGGGCGAGGCTACACCTTC. This chain links TRBV7-3 with TRBJ1-2, with 12 bases matching TRBD1. In germline, CDR1 is SGHTA, CDR2 FQGTGA. V lost 2 bases to trimming and J lost 8 bases; unmatched junction nucleotides: 6. This CDR3 region has 15 residues.

The table lists this clonotype with many counts. This rearrangement joins TRBV24-1 to TRBJ1-1; D gene ambiguous. V lost 7 bases and J 1 base, leaving 12 bases between the germline ends. This CDR3 has 14 amino acids. Germline lookup yields CDR1 KGHDR and CDR2 SFDVKD. The CDR3 region has the DNA TGTGCCACCAGAGCCGCAGGTGCGAACACTGAAGCTTTCTTT. Protein product: CATRAAGANTEAFF.

This clonotype was counted ten times or more. Mismatch with germline at one junction end may stem from a read error. The chain links TRBV20-1 to TRBJ1-1, with D perhaps TRBD1 (5 bases). The CDR3 sequence is 14 residues long. The germline gives CDR1 DFQATT, CDR2 SNEGSKA (reference sequence). For the CDR3, the DNA is TGCAGTGCTAGCCGGGACCCCCAGAACCCTGAAGCTTTCTTT. Translated: CSASRDPQNPEAFF.

The CDR3 bases are TGCAGTACCAGAGACGGGACTACCCAAGAGACCCAGTACTTC. The encoded protein is CSTRDGTTQETQYF. V and J are TRBV20-1 and TRBJ2-5, with 7 bases that match TRBD2. The CDR3 has 14 amino acids. The germline V gene encodes CDR1 DFQATT and CDR2 SNEGSKA (reference sequence). V shed 8 bases, J shed 1 base, and the junction held 10 bases outside the gene matches.

This clonotype was observed a handful of times. Since a far larger clone is one base different, this is likely a read error. J is TRBJ1-5 and V is TRBV6-5; D perhaps matches TRBD1 (5 bases). CDR1 is MNHEY and CDR2 is SVGAGI in the germline V gene. The CDR3 extends over 15 amino acids. The CDR3 spells CAGSERWAGNQPQHF. The CDR3 nucleotides are TGTGCCGGCAGTGAAAGGTGGGCAGGGAATCAGCCCCAGCATTTT.

This clonotype was counted only a few times. The CDR3 loop reads CSAEQGTGYEQYF. The CDR3 nucleotides read TGCAGTGCTGAACAGGGAACGGGCTACGAGCAGTACTTC. The V gene is TRBV20-1, the J gene TRBJ2-7; D possibly corresponds to TRBD1 (6 bases). CDR3 length: 13 amino acids. Germline V gene data show CDR1 as DFQATT and CDR2 as SNEGSKA (reference sequence). Trimming left V 5 bases short and J 3 bases short, with 14 bases between.

In its sample, this clonotype was seen many times. The rearrangement joins TRBV28 to TRBJ1-5; D unresolved. The CDR3 has 15 amino acids. In germline, CDR1 is MDHEN, CDR2 SYDVKM. V lost 4 bases to trimming and J lost 7 bases, with 17 bases between them. The CDR3 sequence: CASSSEEEPGQPQHF. As DNA, the CDR3 is TGTGCCAGCAGTTCTGAGGAGGAACCTGGGCAGCCCCAGCATTTT.

There are many counts of this clonotype. The chain couples TRBV12-3 or TRBV12-4 to TRBJ1-2; 7 nucleotides agree with TRBD1. The length of the CDR3 is 13 residues. J was trimmed by 6 bases and V by 5 bases; bases with no gene match: 6. In DNA form, the CDR3 reads TGTGCCAGCAGTCCCGGGACAGCTAATGGCTACACCTTC. Amino acid sequence: CASSPGTANGYTF.

Turning to this clonotype: Its ends do not fully match the called genes, so a read error is possible. The chain employs TRBV5-6 and TRBJ2-1; 7 positions match TRBD2. The CDR3 is 16 amino acids. Germline V gene lookup returns CDR1 SGHDT and CDR2 YYEEEE. The CDR3 protein is CASSPALVGGLYEQSF. CDR3 DNA: TGTGCCAGCAGCCCAGCACTAGTGGGAGGGCTTTATGAGCAGTCCTTC.

Of note for this clonotype: A clone one base away is much larger, so this may be a read error. V gene TRBV29-1 combines with J gene TRBJ2-7; the D gene could be TRBD1 or TRBD2 (5 bases each). The CDR3 has 10 residues. From germline, CDR1 is SQVTM and CDR2 ANQGSEA. Here the CDR3 reads CSAGTNEQCF. In nucleotides, the CDR3 is TGCAGCGCCGGGACCAACGAGCAGTGCTTC.

This clonotype was detected only a few times. The rearrangement joins TRBV30 to TRBJ1-5; perhaps TRBD1 as D (6 bases). The germline gives CDR1 GTSNPN, CDR2 SVGIG (reference sequence). The V end was cut by 2 bases, the J end by 3 bases, with 14 bases between. The CDR3 length is 15 residues. The CDR3 loop is CAWSTSGTTNQPQHF. CDR3 bases: TGTGCCTGGAGTACCTCCGGGACAACCAATCAGCCCCAGCATTTT.

This clonotype was seen ten or more times. This rearrangement joins TRBV6-5 to TRBJ1-1; 12 positions agree with TRBD1. Germline CDR1 and CDR2: MNHEY and SVGAGI. CDR3 length equals 15 residues. Trimming cost V 6 bases and J 8 bases; bases outside gene matches: 10. The CDR3 sequence: CASRGQGAGEIEAFF. CDR3 DNA sequence: TGTGCCAGCAGGGGACAGGGGGCCGGTGAAATAGAAGCTTTCTTT.